What follows describes a single T cell receptor (beta chain). As yet, its antigen is unknown. This specimen belongs to a study of CD8+CD57+ T cells in acquired aplastic anemia. Study details: Sorting CD4+ and CD8+ cells gave DNA averaging approximately 3 ug. Study-level results: The study found no significant CD8+ Simpson's diversity difference between patients and controls. About 30 CD8+ CDR3 sequences occurred in both the patients and the controls.

The template for TCR beta VDJ and CDR3 sequence profiling was genomic DNA. TCRdb reanalysed the reads using MiXCR and keeps one entry per CDR3 protein. The repertoire holds hundreds of thousands of distinct CDR3 sequences, 56% seen once, with 1% to 1.5% in the top ten. Sequenced patients had shown CD8+CD57+ cell expansion by flow cytometry. The patients, all of them, had severe acquired aplastic anemia. Germline V gene lookup returns CDR1 LNHDA and CDR2 SQIVND (reference sequence). There are 17 residues in the CDR3. V was shortened by 3 bases and J by 6 bases, with 21 bases between the two germline ends.

This TCR was sampled from a human donor with aplastic anemia. The sequenced material came from sorted CD4+, CD8+, or CD8+CD57+ T cells (not recorded which) from PBMCs. This chain connects TRBV19 to TRBJ1-5; D might be TRBD1 (5 bases). Here the CDR3 reads CASSITGGFDVGQPQHF. DNA for the CDR3: TGTGCCAGTAGTATTACGGGGGGGTTCGACGTCGGTCAGCCCCAGCATTTT.